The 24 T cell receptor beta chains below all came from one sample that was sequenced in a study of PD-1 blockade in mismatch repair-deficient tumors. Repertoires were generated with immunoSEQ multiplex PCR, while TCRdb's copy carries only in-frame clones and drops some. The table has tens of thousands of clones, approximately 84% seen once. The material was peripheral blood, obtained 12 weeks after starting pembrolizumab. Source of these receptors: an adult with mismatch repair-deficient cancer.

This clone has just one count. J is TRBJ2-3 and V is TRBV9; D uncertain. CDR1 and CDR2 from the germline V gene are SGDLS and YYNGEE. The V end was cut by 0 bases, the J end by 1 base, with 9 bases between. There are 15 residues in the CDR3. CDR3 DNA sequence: TGTGCCAGCAGCGTAGCGGATCAGGGCACAGATACGCAGTATTTT. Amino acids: CASSVADQGTDTQYF.

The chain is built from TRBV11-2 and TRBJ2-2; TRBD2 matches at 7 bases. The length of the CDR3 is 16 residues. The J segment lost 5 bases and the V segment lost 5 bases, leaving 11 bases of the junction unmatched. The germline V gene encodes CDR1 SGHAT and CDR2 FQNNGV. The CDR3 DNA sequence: TGTGCCAGCAGCCGGCTCGTCGGGAGGTTTACCGGGGAGCTGTTTTTT. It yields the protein CASSRLVGRFTGELFF.

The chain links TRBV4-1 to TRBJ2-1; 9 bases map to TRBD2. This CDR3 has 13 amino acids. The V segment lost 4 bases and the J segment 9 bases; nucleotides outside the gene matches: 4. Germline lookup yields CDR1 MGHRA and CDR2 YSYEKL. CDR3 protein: CASSPGLAIEQFF. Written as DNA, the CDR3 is TGCGCCAGCAGCCCCGGACTAGCGATTGAGCAGTTCTTC.

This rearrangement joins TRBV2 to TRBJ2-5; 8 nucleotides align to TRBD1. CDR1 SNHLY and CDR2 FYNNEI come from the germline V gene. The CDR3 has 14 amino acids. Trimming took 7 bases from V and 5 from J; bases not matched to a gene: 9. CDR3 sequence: CASTESQGAETQYF. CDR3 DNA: TGTGCCAGCACCGAGTCGCAGGGGGCTGAGACCCAGTACTTC.

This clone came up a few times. For the CDR3, the DNA is TGTGCCAGCCATCAAAGGGGACGGCCCTACGAGCAGTACTTC. Translated: CASHQRGRPYEQYF. The genes are TRBV28 and TRBJ2-7; D may match TRBD1 or TRBD2 (5 bases each). The CDR3 length is 14 residues. The germline CDR1 and CDR2 sequences are MDHEN and SYDVKM. Trimming pared 8 bases from V and 2 bases from J, leaving 16 bases between. The complete variable domain, with remaining parts taken from reference TRBV28 and TRBJ2-7, reads DVKVTQSSRYLVKRTGEKVFLECVQDMDHENMFWYRQDPGLGLRLIYFSYDVKMKEKGDIPEGYSVSREKKERFSLILESASTNQTSMYLCASHQRGRPYEQYFGPGTRLTVT.

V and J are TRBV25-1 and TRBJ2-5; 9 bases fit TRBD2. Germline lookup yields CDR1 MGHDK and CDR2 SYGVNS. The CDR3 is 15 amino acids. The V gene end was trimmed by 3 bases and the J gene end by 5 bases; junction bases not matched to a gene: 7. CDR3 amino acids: CASSEGGRAGETQYF. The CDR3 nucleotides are TGTGCCAGCAGTGAGGGCGGGAGGGCCGGGGAGACCCAGTACTTC.

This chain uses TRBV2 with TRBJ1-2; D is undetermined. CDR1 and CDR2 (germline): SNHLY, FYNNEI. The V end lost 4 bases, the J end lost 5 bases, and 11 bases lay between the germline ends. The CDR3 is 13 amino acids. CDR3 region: CASSVRAQYGYTF. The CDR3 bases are TGTGCCAGCAGTGTGAGGGCCCAATATGGCTACACCTTC.

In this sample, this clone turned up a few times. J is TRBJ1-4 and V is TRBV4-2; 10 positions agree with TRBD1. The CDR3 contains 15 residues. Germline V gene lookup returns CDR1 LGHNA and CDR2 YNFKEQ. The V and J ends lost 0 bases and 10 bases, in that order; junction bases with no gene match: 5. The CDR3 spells CASSQEGQGLGKLFF. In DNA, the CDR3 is TGTGCCAGCAGCCAAGAGGGACAGGGGTTGGGAAAACTGTTTTTT.

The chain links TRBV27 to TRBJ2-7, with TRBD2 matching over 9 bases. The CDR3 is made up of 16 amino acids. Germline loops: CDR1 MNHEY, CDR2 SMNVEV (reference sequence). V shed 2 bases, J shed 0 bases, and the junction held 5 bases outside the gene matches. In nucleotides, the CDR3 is TGTGCCAGCAGTTTAATGGGTAGCGGGAGCTCCTACGAGCAGTACTTC. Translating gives CASSLMGSGSSYEQYF.

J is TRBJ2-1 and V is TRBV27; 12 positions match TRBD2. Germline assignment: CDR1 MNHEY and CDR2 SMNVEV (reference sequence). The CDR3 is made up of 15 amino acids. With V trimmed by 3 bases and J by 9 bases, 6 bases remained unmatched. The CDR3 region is CASSFGLAGSGEQFF. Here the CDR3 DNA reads TGTGCCAGCAGTTTCGGACTAGCGGGATCTGGTGAGCAGTTCTTC.

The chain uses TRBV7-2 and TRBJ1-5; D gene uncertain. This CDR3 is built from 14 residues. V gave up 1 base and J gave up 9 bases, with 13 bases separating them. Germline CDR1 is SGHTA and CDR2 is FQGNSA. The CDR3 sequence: CASSLGSYESPQHF. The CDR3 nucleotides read TGTGCCAGCAGCTTAGGGTCTTACGAGTCGCCCCAGCATTTT.

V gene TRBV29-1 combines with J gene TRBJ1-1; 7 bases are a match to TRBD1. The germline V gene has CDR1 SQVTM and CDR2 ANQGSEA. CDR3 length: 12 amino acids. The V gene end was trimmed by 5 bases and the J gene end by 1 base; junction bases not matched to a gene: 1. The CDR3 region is CSVRTGNTEAFF. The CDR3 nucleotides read TGCAGCGTTAGGACAGGGAACACTGAAGCTTTCTTT. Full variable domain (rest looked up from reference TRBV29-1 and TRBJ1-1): SAVISQKPSRDICQRGTSLTIQCQVDSQVTMMFWYRQQPGQSLTLIATANQGSEATYESGFVIDKFPISRPNLTFSTLTVSNMSPEDSSIYLCSVRTGNTEAFFGQGTRLTVV.

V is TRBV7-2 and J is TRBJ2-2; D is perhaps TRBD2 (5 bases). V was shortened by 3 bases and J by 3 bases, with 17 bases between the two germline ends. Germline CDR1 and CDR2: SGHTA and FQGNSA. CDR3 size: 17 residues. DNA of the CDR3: TGTGCCAGCAGCTTTTTGTACGTGTGGCGGGACACCGGGGAGCTGTTTTTT. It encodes CASSFLYVWRDTGELFF.

The CDR3 DNA follows: TGTGCCAGCAGCGTTGAGGCAGGGGCGTCCTACGAGCAGTACTTC. This translates into CASSVEAGASYEQYF. The J gene is TRBJ2-7, the V gene TRBV9; tentatively, D is TRBD1 (6 bases). V lost 2 bases, J lost 1 base, and 13 bases lay in between. CDR1 is SGDLS, CDR2 YYNGEE, per germline. The CDR3 spans 15 residues.

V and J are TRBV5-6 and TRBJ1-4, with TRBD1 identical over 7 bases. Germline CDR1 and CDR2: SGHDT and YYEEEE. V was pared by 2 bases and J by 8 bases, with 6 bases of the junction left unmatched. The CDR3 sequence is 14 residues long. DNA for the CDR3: TGTGCCAGCAGCTTAGGGACAGTGGAGGAAAAACTGTTTTTT. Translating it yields CASSLGTVEEKLFF.

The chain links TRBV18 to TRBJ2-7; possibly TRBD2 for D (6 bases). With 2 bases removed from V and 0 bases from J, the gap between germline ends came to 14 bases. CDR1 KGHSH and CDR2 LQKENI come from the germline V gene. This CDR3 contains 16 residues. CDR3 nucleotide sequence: TGTGCCAGCTCACCATGGACGGGAGCAAGCTCCTACGAGCAGTACTTC. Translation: CASSPWTGASSYEQYF.

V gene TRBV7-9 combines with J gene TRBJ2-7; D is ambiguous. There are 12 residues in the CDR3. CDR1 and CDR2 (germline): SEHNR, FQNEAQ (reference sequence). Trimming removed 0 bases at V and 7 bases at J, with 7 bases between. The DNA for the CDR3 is TGTGCCAGCAGCTTAGCTCGTGGTGAGCAGTACTTC. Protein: CASSLARGEQYF.

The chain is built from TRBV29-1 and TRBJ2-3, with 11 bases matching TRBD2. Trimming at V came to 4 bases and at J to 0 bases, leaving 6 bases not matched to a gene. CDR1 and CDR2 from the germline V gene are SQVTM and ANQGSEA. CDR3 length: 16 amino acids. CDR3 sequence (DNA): TGCAGCGTTGCGGGACTAGCGGAACGTAGCACAGATACGCAGTATTTT. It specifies CSVAGLAERSTDTQYF.

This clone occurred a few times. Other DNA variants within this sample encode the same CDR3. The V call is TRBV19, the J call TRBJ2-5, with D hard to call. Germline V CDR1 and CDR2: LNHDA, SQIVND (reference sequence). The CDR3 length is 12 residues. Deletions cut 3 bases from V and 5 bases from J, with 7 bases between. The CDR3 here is CASSIAGETQYF. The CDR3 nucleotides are TGTGCCAGTAGTATCGCTGGGGAGACCCAGTACTTC.

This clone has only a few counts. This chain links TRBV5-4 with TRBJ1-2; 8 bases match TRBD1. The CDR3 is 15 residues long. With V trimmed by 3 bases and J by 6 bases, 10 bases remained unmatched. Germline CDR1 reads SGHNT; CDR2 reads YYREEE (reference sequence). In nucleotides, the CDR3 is TGTGCCAGCAGCTCAGGGCAGGGGGCTCAGGATGGCTACACCTTC. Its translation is CASSSGQGAQDGYTF.

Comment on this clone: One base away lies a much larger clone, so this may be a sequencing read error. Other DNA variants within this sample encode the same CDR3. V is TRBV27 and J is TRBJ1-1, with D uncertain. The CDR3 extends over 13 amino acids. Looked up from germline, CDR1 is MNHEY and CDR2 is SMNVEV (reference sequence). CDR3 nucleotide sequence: TGCGCCAGCAGCCGCACAGAGACGGCTGAAGCTTTCTTT. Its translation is CASSRTETAEAFF.

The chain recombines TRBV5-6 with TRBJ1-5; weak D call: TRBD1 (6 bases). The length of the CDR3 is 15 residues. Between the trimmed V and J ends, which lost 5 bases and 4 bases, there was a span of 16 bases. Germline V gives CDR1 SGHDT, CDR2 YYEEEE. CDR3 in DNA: TGTGCCAGCAGGTTCTCAGGGGAAGGGAATCAGCCCCAGCATTTT. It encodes CASRFSGEGNQPQHF.

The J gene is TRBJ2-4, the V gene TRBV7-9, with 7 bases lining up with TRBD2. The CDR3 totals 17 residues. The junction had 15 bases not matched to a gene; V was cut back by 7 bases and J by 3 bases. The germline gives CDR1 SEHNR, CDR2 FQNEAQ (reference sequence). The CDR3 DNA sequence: TGTGCCAGCACCTCGACTCGGGGGGAGGATAACAAAAACATTCAGTACTTC. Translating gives CASTSTRGEDNKNIQYF.

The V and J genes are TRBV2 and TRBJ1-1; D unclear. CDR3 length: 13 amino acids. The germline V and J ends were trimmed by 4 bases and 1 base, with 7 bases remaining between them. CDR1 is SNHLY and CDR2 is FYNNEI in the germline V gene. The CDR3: CASSAQRNTEAFF. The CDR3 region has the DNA TGTGCCAGCAGTGCACAGAGGAACACTGAAGCTTTCTTT.